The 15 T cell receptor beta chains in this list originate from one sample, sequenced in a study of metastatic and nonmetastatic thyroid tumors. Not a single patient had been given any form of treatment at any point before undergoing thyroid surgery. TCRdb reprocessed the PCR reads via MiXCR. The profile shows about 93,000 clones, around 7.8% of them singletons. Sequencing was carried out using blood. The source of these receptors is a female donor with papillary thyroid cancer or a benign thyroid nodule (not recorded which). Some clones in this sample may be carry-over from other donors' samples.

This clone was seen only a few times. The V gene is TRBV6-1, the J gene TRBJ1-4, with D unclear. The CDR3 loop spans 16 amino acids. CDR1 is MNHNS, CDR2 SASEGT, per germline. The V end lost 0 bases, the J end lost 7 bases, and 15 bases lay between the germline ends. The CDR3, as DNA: TGTGCCAGCAGTGAAGCGCTTCCGGCGGTAGGTGAAAAACTGTTTTTT. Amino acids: CASSEALPAVGEKLFF.

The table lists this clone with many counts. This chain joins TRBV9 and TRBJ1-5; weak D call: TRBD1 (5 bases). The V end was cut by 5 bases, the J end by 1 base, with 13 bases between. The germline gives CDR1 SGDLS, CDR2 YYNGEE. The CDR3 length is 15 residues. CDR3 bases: TGTGCCAGCAGTAGGGGAATGCAGAGCAATCAGCCCCAGCATTTT. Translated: CASSRGMQSNQPQHF.

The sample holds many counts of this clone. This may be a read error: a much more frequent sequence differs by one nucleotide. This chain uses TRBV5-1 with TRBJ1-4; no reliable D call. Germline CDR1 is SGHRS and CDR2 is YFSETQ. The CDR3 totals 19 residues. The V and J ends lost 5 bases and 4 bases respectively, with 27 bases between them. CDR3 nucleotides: TGCGCCAGCAGTCGGGGAGCCGATTCTTTCTCCAGCCGTAATGAAAAACTGTTTTTT. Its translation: CASSRGADSFSSRNEKLFF.

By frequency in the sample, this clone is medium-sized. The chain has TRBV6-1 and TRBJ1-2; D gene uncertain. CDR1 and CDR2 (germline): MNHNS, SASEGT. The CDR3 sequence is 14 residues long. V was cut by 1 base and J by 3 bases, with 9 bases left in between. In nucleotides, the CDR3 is TGTGCCAGCAGTGAAGGGACCCCAGACTATGGCTACACCTTC. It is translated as CASSEGTPDYGYTF.

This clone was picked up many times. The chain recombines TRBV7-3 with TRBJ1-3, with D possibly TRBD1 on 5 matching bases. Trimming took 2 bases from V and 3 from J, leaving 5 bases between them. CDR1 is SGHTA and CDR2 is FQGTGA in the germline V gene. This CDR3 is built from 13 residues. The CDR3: CASSLQGGNTIYF. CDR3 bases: TGTGCCAGCAGCTTACAGGGTGGAAACACCATATATTTT.

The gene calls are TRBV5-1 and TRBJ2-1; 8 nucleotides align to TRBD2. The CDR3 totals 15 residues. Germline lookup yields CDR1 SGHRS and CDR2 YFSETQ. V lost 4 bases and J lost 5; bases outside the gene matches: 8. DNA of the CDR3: TGCGCCAGCAGCGTACTAGCGGAGGGACACAATGAGCAGTTCTTC. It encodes CASSVLAEGHNEQFF.

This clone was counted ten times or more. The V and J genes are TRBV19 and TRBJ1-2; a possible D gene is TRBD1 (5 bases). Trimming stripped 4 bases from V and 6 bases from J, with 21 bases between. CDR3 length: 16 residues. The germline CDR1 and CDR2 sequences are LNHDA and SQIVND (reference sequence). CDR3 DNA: TGTGCCAGTAGTACCCTGCCTGAAGTGAGGGGTGATGGCTACACCTTC. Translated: CASSTLPEVRGDGYTF. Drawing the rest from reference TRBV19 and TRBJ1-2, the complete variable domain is DGGITQSPKYLFRKEGQNVTLSCEQNLNHDAMYWYRQDPGQGLRLIYYSQIVNDFQKGDIAEGYSVSREKKESFPLTVTSAQKNPTAFYLCASSTLPEVRGDGYTFGSGTRLTVV.

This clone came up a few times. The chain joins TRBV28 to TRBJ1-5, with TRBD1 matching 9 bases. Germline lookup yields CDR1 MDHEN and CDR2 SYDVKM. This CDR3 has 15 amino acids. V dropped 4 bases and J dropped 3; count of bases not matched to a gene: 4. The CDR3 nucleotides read TGTGCCAGCAGTTCGCGGGACAGGGTCAATCAGCCCCAGCATTTT. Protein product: CASSSRDRVNQPQHF.

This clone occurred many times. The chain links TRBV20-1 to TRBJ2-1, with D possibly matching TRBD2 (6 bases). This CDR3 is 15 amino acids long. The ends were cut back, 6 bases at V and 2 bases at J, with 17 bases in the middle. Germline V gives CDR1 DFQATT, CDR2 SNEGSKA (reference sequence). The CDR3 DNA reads TGCAGTGCCCCTGTCGGGAGATTCCCCTACAATGAGCAGTTCTTC. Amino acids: CSAPVGRFPYNEQFF.

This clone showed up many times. CDR3 coding DNA: TGCAGTGCTAGGACTAGCGGGGGGGTTTACGAGCAGTACTTC. Translation gives CSARTSGGVYEQYF. The chain recombines TRBV20-1 with TRBJ2-7, with 14 positions matching TRBD2. CDR1 and CDR2 (germline): DFQATT, SNEGSKA (reference sequence). The CDR3 loop spans 14 amino acids. J lost 4 bases, V lost 3 bases, and 2 bases had no gene match.

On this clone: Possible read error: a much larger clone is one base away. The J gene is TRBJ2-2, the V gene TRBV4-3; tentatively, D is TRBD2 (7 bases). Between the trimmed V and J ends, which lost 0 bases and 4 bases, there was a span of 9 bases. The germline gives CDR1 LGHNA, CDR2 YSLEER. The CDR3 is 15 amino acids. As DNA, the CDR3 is TGCGCCAGCAGCCAAGACGGGGGGCCCACCGGGGAGCTGTTTTTT. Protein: CASSQDGGPTGELFF.

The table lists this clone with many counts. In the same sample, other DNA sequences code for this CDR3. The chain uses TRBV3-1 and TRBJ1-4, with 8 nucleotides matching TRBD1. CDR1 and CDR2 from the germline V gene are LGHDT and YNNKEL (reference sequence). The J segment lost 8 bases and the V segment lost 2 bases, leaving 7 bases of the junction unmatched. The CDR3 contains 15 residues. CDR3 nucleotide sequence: TGTGCCAGCAGCCAACAGGGGGCTAATCGAGAAAAACTGTTTTTT. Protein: CASSQQGANREKLFF.

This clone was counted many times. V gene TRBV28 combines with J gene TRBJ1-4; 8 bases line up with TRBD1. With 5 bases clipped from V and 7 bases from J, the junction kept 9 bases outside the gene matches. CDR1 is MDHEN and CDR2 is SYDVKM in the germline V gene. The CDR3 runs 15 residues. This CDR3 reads CASSPMDREFEKLFF. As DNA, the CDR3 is TGTGCCAGCAGTCCCATGGACAGGGAATTTGAAAAACTGTTTTTT.

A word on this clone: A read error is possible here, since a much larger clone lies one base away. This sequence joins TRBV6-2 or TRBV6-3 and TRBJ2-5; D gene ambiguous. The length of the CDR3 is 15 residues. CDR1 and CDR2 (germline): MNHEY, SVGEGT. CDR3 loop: CASSYSKTVKEIQYF. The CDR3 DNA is TGTGCCAGCAGTTACTCGAAAACAGTTAAAGAGATCCAGTACTTC.

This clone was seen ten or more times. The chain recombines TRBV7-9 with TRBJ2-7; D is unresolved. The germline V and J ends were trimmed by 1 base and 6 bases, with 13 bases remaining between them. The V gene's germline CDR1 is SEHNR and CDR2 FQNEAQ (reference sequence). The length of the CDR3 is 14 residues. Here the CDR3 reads CASSLEELEREQYF. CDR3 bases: TGTGCCAGCAGCTTAGAGGAGTTGGAGCGCGAGCAGTACTTC. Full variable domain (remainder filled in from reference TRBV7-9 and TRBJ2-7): DTGVSQNPRHKITKRGQNVTFRCDPISEHNRLYWYRQTLGQGPEFLTYFQNEAQLEKSRLLSDRFSAERPKGSFSTLEIQRTEQGDSAMYLCASSLEELEREQYFGPGTRLTVT.